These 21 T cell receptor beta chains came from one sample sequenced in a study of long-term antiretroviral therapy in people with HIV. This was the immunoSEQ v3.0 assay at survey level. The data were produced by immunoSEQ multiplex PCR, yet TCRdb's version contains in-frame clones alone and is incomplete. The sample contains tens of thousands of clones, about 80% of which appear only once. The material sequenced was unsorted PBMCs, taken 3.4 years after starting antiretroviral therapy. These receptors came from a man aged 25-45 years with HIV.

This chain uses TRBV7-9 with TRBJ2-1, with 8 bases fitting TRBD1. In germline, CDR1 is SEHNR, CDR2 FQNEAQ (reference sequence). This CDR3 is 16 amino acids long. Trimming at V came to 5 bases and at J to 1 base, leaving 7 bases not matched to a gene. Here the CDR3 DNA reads TGTGCCAGCAGCCCTGTCAGGGGGCCTTCCTACAATGAGCAGTTCTTC. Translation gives CASSPVRGPSYNEQFF.

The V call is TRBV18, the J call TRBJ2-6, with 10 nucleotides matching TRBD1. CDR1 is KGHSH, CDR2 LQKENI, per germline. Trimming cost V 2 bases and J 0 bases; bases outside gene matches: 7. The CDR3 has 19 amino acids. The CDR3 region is CASSPSVTGGRSGANVLTF. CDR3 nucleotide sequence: TGTGCCAGCTCACCATCGGTGACAGGGGGCCGCTCTGGGGCCAACGTCCTGACTTTC.

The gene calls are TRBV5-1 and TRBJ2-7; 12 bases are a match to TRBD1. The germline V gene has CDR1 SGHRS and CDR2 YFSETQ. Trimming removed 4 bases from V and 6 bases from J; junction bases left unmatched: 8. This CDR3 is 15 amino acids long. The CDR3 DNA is TGCGCCAGCAGCATCGGGACAGGGGGCGCCACCGAGCAGTACTTC. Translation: CASSIGTGGATEQYF.

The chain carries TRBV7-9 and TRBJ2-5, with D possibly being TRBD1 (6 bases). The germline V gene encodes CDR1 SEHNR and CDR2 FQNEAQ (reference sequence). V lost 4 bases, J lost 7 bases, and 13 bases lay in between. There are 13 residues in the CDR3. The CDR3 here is CASSSGQWRTQYF. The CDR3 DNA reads TGTGCCAGCAGCTCAGGACAGTGGAGGACCCAGTACTTC.

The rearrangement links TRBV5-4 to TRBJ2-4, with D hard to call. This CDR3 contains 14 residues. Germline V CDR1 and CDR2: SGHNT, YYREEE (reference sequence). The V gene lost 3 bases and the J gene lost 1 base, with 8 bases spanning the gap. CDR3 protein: CASSSRTAKNIQYF. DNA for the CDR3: TGTGCCAGCAGCTCCCGGACGGCCAAAAACATTCAGTACTTC.

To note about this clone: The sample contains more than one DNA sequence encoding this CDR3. CDR3 DNA sequence: TGTGCCAGTACCCCGACAGGGGGAATTTACGAGCAGTACTTC. Residues: CASTPTGGIYEQYF. The gene calls are TRBV19 and TRBJ2-7; TRBD1 aligns across 9 bases. Germline CDR1 is LNHDA and CDR2 is SQIVND (reference sequence). The length of the CDR3 is 14 residues. V shed 7 bases and J 4 bases; nucleotides not matched to a gene: 8.

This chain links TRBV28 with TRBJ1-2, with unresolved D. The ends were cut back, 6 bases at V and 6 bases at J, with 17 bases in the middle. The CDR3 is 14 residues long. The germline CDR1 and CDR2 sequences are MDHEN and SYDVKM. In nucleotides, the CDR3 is TGTGCCAGCAGCCTTGGGTTCTCCCGGAATGGCTACACCTTC. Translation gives CASSLGFSRNGYTF.

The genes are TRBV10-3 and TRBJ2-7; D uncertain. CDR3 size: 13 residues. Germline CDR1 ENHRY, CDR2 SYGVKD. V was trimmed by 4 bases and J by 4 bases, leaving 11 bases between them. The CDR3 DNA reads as TGTGCCATCAGTGGCGTAACGACGTACGAGCAGTACTTC. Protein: CAISGVTTYEQYF.

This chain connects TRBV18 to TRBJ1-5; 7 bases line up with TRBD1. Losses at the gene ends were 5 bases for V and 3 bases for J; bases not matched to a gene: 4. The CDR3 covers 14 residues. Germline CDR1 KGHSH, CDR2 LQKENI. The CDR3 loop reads CASSLGTDNQPQHF. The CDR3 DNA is TGTGCCAGCTCATTAGGGACAGACAATCAGCCCCAGCATTTT.

The CDR3 DNA sequence: TGTGCCAGCAGCGGGGACTCTCACAATGAGCAGTTCTTC. This gives the protein CASSGDSHNEQFF. This chain links TRBV9 with TRBJ2-1, with TRBD2 as a possible D gene (6 bases). This CDR3 is built from 13 residues. The germline gives CDR1 SGDLS, CDR2 YYNGEE. Between the trimmed V and J ends, which lost 3 bases and 5 bases, there was a span of 9 bases.

DNA of the CDR3: TGTGCCACCAGCAGAGATAGCGGGAGTTTTAACACCGGGGAGCTGTTTTTT. Translation: CATSRDSGSFNTGELFF. The chain links TRBV15 to TRBJ2-2, with TRBD2 matching 9 bases. The CDR3 totals 17 residues. V lost 0 bases and J lost 2; bases outside the gene matches: 4. Germline V gene data show CDR1 as LNHNV and CDR2 as YYDKDF (reference sequence). The whole variable domain, filled in from reference TRBV15 and TRBJ2-2, reads DAMVIQNPRYQVTQFGKPVTLSCSQTLNHNVMYWYQQKSSQAPKLLFHYYDKDFNNEADTPDNFQSRRPNTSFCFLDIRSPGLGDTAMYLCATSRDSGSFNTGELFFGEGSRLTVL.

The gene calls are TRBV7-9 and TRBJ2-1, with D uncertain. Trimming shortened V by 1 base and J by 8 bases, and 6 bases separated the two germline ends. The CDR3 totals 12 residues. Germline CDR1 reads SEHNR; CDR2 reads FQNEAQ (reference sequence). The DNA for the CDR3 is TGTGCCAGCAGCTTAGAAGGGTATGAGCAGTTCTTC. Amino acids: CASSLEGYEQFF. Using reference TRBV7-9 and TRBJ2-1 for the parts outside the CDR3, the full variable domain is DTGVSQNPRHKITKRGQNVTFRCDPISEHNRLYWYRQTLGQGPEFLTYFQNEAQLEKSRLLSDRFSAERPKGSFSTLEIQRTEQGDSAMYLCASSLEGYEQFFGPGTRLTVL.

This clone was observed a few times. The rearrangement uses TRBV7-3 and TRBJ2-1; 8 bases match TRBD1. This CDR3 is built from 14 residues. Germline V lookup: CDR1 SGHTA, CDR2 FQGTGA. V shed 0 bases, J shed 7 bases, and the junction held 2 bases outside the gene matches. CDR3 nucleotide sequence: TGTGCCAGCAGCTTAACGACAGGGGCGAATGAGCAGTTCTTC. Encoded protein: CASSLTTGANEQFF.

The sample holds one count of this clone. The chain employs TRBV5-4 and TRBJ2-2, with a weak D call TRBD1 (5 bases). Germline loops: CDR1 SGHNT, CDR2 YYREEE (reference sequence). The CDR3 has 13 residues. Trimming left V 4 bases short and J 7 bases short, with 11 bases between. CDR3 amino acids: CASSPQGFGELFF. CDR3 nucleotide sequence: TGTGCCAGCAGCCCCCAGGGTTTCGGGGAGCTGTTTTTT.

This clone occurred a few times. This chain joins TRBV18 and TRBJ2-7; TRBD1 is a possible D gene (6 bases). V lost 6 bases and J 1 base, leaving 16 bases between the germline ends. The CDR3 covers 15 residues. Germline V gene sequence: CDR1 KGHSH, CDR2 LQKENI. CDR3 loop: CASSKDRSPSYEQYF. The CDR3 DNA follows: TGTGCCAGCTCGAAAGACAGGTCACCATCCTACGAGCAGTACTTC.

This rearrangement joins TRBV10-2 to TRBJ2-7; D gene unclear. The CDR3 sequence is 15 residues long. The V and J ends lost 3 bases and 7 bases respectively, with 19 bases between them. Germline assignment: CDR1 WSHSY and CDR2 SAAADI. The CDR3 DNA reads TGCGCCAGCAGTGAAGCAGCGCTAGACACTTGGGAGCAGTACTTC. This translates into CASSEAALDTWEQYF.

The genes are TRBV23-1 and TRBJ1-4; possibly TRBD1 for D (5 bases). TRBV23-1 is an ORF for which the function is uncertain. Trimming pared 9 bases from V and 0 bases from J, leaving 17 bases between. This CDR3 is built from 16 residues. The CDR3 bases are TGCGCCAGTTTGCGGGACGATTCCTCAACTAATGAAAAACTGTTTTTT. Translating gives CASLRDDSSTNEKLFF.

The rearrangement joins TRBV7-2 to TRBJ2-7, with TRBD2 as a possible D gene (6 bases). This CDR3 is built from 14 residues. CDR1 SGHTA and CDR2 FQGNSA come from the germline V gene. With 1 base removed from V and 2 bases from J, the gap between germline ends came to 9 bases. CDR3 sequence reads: CASSLDGSTYEQYF. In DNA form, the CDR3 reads TGTGCCAGCAGCTTAGACGGGAGTACCTACGAGCAGTACTTC. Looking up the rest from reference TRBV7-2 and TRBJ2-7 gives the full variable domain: GAGVSQSPSNKVTEKGKDVELRCDPISGHTALYWYRQSLGQGLEFLIYFQGNSAPDKSGLPSDRFSAERTGGSVSTLTIQRTQQEDSAVYLCASSLDGSTYEQYFGPGTRLTVT.

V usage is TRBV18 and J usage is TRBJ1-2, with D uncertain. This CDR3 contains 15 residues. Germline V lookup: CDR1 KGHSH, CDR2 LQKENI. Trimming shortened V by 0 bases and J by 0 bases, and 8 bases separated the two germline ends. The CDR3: CASSPPQRANYGYTF. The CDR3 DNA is TGTGCCAGCTCACCACCGCAGAGAGCTAACTATGGCTACACCTTC.

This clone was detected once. The CDR3 bases are TGTGCCAGCAGTCTGGACAGGGCTATCGATACGCAGTATTTT. It encodes CASSLDRAIDTQYF. The chain joins TRBV6-6 to TRBJ2-3, with TRBD1 matching over 8 bases. This CDR3 comprises 14 residues. The germline V gene encodes CDR1 MNHNY and CDR2 SVGAGI (reference sequence). The trim removed 5 bases at V and 6 bases at J, leaving 7 bases unmatched.

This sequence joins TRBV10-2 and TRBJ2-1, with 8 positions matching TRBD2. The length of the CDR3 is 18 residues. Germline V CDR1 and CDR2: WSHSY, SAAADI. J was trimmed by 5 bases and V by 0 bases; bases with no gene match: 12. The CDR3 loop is CASSESRGAGVKNNEQFF. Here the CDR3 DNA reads TGCGCCAGCAGTGAGTCGCGGGGAGCGGGAGTTAAGAACAATGAGCAGTTCTTC.